The next 15 T cell receptor beta chains were all read from a single sample in a study of cytomegalovirus exposure and HLA in healthy donors. 13 Jbeta primers and 60 Vbeta primers were used for the PCR. Method: immunoSEQ multiplex PCR; TCRdb's copy keeps in-frame clones and lacks some. The sample comprises about 190,000 clones, almost 75% of which are singletons, and roughly 2.8% rests with the top ten. The sequenced material came from PBMCs. The receptors here all came from a woman between 25 and 40 years old in good health and CMV-seropositive.

This clone was recorded only once. This sequence joins TRBV5-6 and TRBJ2-2; 7 bases agree with TRBD1. The CDR3 totals 15 residues. The germline V gene has CDR1 SGHDT and CDR2 YYEEEE. Trimming at V came to 3 bases and at J to 1 base, leaving 3 bases not matched to a gene. The CDR3 reads CASSYGQVNTGELFF. CDR3 nucleotide sequence: TGTGCCAGCAGCTACGGACAGGTGAACACCGGGGAGCTGTTTTTT.

This clone was picked up a small number of times. This sequence joins TRBV27 and TRBJ1-2; 7 bases fit TRBD1. This CDR3 has 14 residues. Trimming took 6 bases from V and 8 from J; bases not matched to a gene: 12. Germline loops: CDR1 MNHEY, CDR2 SMNVEV (reference sequence). The CDR3 loop reads CASRTRGGAEGYTF. The CDR3 DNA follows: TGTGCCAGCAGGACAAGAGGGGGCGCGGAAGGCTACACCTTC.

This clone appeared a few times. This CDR3 reads CASSFTGSREQYF. CDR3 DNA sequence: TGTGCCAGCAGCTTCACCGGGAGTCGCGAGCAGTACTTC. The V gene is TRBV11-2, the J gene TRBJ2-7, with a weak D call TRBD2 (6 bases). Trimming removed 3 bases at V and 6 bases at J, with 12 bases between. This CDR3 has 13 amino acids. Germline assignment: CDR1 SGHAT and CDR2 FQNNGV.

Regarding this clone: The junction and the germline gene differ at one end; a read error may be behind it. Within the sample, other DNA sequences also encode this same CDR3. V and J are TRBV28 and TRBJ1-1; D not resolved. The length of the CDR3 is 13 residues. The germline gives CDR1 MDHEN, CDR2 SYDVKM. CDR3 DNA: TGTGCCAGCAGTTTGGGCAGAAGGACTGAAGCCTTCTTT. This codes for CASSLGRRTEAFF.

Notes on this clone: Other nucleotide sequences in the sample specify the same CDR3. V and J are TRBV19 and TRBJ2-1, with a weak D call TRBD2 (5 bases). The germline V and J ends were trimmed by 4 bases and 4 bases, with 8 bases remaining between them. This CDR3 is 13 amino acids long. Germline CDR1 and CDR2: LNHDA and SQIVND (reference sequence). The CDR3 loop reads CASSSGSYNEQFF. Here the CDR3 DNA reads TGTGCCAGTAGTAGTGGGAGTTACAATGAGCAGTTCTTC.

This chain connects TRBV6-6 to TRBJ1-3, with a possible D match to TRBD1 (6 bases). The CDR3 has 16 amino acids. The germline V gene encodes CDR1 MNHNY and CDR2 SVGAGI (reference sequence). Trimming shortened V by 2 bases and J by 4 bases, and 15 bases separated the two germline ends. Written as DNA, the CDR3 is TGTGCCAGCAGTTACCTTCCAGGGGAACGAGGAAACACCATATATTTT. Amino acids: CASSYLPGERGNTIYF.

J is TRBJ2-5 and V is TRBV5-1, with a tentative D call TRBD1 (6 bases). TRBJ2-7 matches the DNA end more closely, so the J call is doubtful. The CDR3 spans 16 residues. The germline V gene has CDR1 SGHRS and CDR2 YFSETQ. DNA for the CDR3: TGCGCCAGCAGCTTGTCCGTCGGGACACAGACCTACGAGCAGTACTTC. Its translation: CASSLSVGTQTYEQYF.

This chain joins TRBV5-1 and TRBJ1-4, with D perhaps TRBD1 (5 bases). CDR3 length: 15 amino acids. Germline assignment: CDR1 SGHRS and CDR2 YFSETQ. The V end lost 0 bases, the J end lost 3 bases, and 9 bases lay between the germline ends. CDR3 amino acids: CASSLEWGANEKLFF. In DNA form, the CDR3 reads TGCGCCAGCAGCTTGGAGTGGGGGGCTAATGAAAAACTGTTTTTT.

With regard to this clone: Distinct nucleotide sequences in the sample also encode this CDR3. This chain connects TRBV27 to TRBJ2-1, with TRBD2 matching 7 bases. Germline CDR1 MNHEY, CDR2 SMNVEV (reference sequence). J was trimmed by 4 bases and V by 3 bases; bases with no gene match: 6. This CDR3 is built from 15 residues. The CDR3 bases are TGTGCCAGCAGTTTCCTCCTAGCGGCGTACAATGAGCAGTTCTTC. It yields the protein CASSFLLAAYNEQFF.

In DNA form, the CDR3 reads TGTGCCAGCAGTTGGGGGGAGTTAGCACTCTACAATGAGCAGTTCTTC. It encodes CASSWGELALYNEQFF. J is TRBJ2-1 and V is TRBV27, with D possibly TRBD2 on 6 matching bases. Germline values: CDR1 MNHEY, CDR2 SMNVEV (reference sequence). Trimming removed 4 bases from V and 3 bases from J, with 16 bases in between. This CDR3 is built from 16 residues.

The gene calls are TRBV9 and TRBJ1-1, with D possibly being TRBD1 (6 bases). The CDR3 loop spans 13 amino acids. The V gene's germline CDR1 is SGDLS and CDR2 YYNGEE. The germline V and J ends were trimmed by 7 bases and 1 base, with 11 bases remaining between them. The CDR3 protein is CASCKDRNTEAFF. CDR3 sequence (DNA): TGTGCCAGCTGTAAGGACAGGAACACTGAAGCTTTCTTT.

This chain uses TRBV19 with TRBJ1-1; D uncertain. This CDR3 has 15 amino acids. Trimming cost V 1 base and J 1 base, with 10 bases left between them. The germline gives CDR1 LNHDA, CDR2 SQIVND (reference sequence). The CDR3 loop reads CASSIVGVANTEAFF. CDR3 bases: TGTGCCAGTAGTATAGTCGGGGTTGCGAACACTGAAGCTTTCTTT.

The rearrangement links TRBV7-4 to TRBJ2-1, with 12 bases matching TRBD2. The V gene's germline CDR1 is SGHVT and CDR2 SQSDAQ. The CDR3 totals 18 residues. Germline trimming cut 2 bases from V and 0 bases from J; bases unmatched to any gene: 5. DNA of the CDR3: TGTGCCAGCAGCTTACCCCCGACTAGCGGGAGCTCCTACAATGAGCAGTTCTTC. Encoded protein: CASSLPPTSGSSYNEQFF.

Concerning this clone itself: Mismatch with germline at one junction end may stem from a read error. The rearrangement joins TRBV2 to TRBJ2-7; 12 bases align to TRBD1. CDR3 length equals 15 residues. The germline CDR1 and CDR2 sequences are SNHLY and FYNNEI. CDR3 in DNA: TGTGCCAGCAGTGAAATGGGACAGGGGGCCTACGAGCAGTGCTTC. Protein sequence: CASSEMGQGAYEQCF.

In its sample, this clone was seen a few times. This rearrangement joins TRBV5-1 to TRBJ2-7, with D uncertain. Germline CDR1 SGHRS, CDR2 YFSETQ. The CDR3 is 14 residues long. Trimming took 4 bases from V and 0 from J, leaving 11 bases between them. The CDR3 spells CASSSGQSSYEQYF. Here the CDR3 DNA reads TGCGCCAGCAGCAGTGGGCAGAGCTCCTACGAGCAGTACTTC.